Listed below are T cell receptor beta chains from one sample, sequenced in a study of T-cell memory formation after mild COVID-19. TCRdb reanalysed the 5' RACE reads using MiXCR and keeps one entry per CDR3 protein. The table includes some 210,000 distinct CDR3 sequences, about 10% detected once. The specimen sequenced was PBMCs or a T cell subset sorted from them (not recorded which). These receptors were obtained from a young man who had mild COVID-19 (a few samples of this study predate the infection). Cell type and time point are not known. CDR3s include the opening cysteine and the closing phenylalanine or tryptophan. A D gene is named only where the DNA matches it firmly. Size is stated for part of the rows, as once, few or many counts, or as a class when the clone is expanded.

CDR3 | DNA | size | J | V | D
CASSPRVSNQPQHF | TGTGCCAGCAGTCCGAGGGTCAGCAATCAGCCCCAGCATTTT | few | TRBJ1-5 | TRBV2 | -
CASSLAEGTVEKLFF | TGCGCCAGCAGCTTGGCCGAGGGGACGGTTGAAAAACTGTTTTTT | - | TRBJ1-4 | TRBV5-1 | -
CASSQASGIRGKLFF | TGTGCCAGCAGCCAAGCTTCGGGGATCAGGGGAAAACTGTTTTTT | - | TRBJ1-4 | TRBV4-2 | -
CASSPGRKETQYF | TGTGCCAGCAGCCCGGGACGGAAAGAGACCCAGTACTTC | - | TRBJ2-5 | TRBV7-2 | -
CASSLRGNTGELFF | TGTGCCAGCAGCTTACGCGGGAACACCGGGGAGCTGTTTTTT | many | TRBJ2-2 | TRBV7-9 | -
CSARDSGNSGNTIYF | TGCAGTGCTAGAGATAGCGGGAACTCTGGAAACACCATATATTTT | few | TRBJ1-3 | TRBV20-1 | -
CASRVHPGNTIYF | TGCGCCAGCCGCGTGCACCCAGGAAACACCATATATTTT | - | TRBJ1-3 | TRBV5-1 | -
CASSMDSSQETQYF | TGTGCCAGCAGCATGGACAGTAGCCAAGAGACCCAGTACTTC | - | TRBJ2-5 | TRBV7-2 | -
CASSLRAGGHRQQFF | TGTGCCAGCAGTTTACGGGCGGGGGGGCACCGGCAGCAGTTCTTC | - | TRBJ2-1 | TRBV12-3/TRBV12-4 | TRBD2
CASSLWWTGSYNEQFF | TGCGCCAGCAGCTTGTGGTGGACGGGCTCCTACAATGAGCAGTTCTTC | few | TRBJ2-1 | TRBV5-1 | -
CASSLGQGRNTGELFF | TGTGCCAGCAGCTTAGGGCAGGGTAGGAACACCGGGGAGCTGTTTTTT | few | TRBJ2-2 | TRBV7-6 | -
CASRQTGIETQYF | TGTGCCAGCCGCCAGACAGGGATCGAGACCCAGTACTTC | - | TRBJ2-5 | TRBV6-2/TRBV6-3 | TRBD1
CASSQGNGETTEAFF | TGCGCCAGCAGCCAGGGGAACGGGGAAACGACTGAAGCTTTCTTT | few | TRBJ1-1 | TRBV4-1 | -
CASNKGVSEKLFF | TGTGCCAGTAACAAAGGGGTCTCGGAAAAACTGTTTTTT | - | TRBJ1-4 | TRBV19 | -
CASSVTGAGELFF | TGTGCCAGCAGTGTAACCGGGGCCGGGGAGCTGTTTTTT | - | TRBJ2-2 | TRBV7-3 | -
CASSLLGGYSYNEQFF | TGCGCCAGCAGCTTACTAGGCGGCTACTCCTACAATGAGCAGTTCTTC | few | TRBJ2-1 | TRBV5-1 | -
CASTSGGYGYTF | TGTGCCAGCACCAGCGGGGGCTATGGCTACACCTTC | many | TRBJ1-2 | TRBV28 | -